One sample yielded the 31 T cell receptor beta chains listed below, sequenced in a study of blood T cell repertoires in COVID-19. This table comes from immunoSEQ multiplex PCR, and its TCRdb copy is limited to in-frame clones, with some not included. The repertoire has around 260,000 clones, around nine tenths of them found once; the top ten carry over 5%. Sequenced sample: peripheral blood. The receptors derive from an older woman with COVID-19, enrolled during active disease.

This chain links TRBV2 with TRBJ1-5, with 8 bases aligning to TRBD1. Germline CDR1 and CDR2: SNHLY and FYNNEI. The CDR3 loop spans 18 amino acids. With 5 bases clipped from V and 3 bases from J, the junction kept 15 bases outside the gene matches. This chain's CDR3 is CASSPPAGGGGLNQPQHF. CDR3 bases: TGTGCCAGCAGTCCCCCCGCAGGGGGCGGTGGACTCAATCAGCCCCAGCATTTT.

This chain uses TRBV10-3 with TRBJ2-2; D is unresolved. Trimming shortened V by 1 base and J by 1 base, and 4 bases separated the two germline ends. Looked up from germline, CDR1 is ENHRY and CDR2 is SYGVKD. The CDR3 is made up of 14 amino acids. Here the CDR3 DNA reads TGTGCCATCAGTGAGTACTTGAACACCGGGGAGCTGTTTTTT. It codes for CAISEYLNTGELFF.

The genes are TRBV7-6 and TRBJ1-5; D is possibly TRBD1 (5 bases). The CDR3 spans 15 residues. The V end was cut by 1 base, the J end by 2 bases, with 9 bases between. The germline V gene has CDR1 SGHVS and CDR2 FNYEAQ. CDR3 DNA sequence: TGTGCCAGCAGCTTAGACTCCAGGGGCAATCAGCCCCAGCATTTT. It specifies CASSLDSRGNQPQHF.

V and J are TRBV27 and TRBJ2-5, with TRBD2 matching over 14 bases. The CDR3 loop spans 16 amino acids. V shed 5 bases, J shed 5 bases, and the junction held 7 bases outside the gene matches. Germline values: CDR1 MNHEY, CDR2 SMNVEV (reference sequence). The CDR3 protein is CASSRGTSGRMETQYF. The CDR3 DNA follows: TGTGCCAGCAGTAGGGGGACTAGCGGGAGAATGGAGACCCAGTACTTC.

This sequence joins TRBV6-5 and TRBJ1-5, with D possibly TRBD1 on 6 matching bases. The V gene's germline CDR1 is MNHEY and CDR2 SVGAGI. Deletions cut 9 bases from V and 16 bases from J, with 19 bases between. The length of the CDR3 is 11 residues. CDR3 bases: TGTGCCAGTCAATGGGCGGACAGCTTACATTTT. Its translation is CASQWADSLHF.

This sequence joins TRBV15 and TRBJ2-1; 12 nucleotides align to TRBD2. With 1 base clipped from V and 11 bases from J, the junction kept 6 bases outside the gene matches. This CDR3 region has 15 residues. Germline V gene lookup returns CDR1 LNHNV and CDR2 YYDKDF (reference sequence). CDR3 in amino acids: CATSRGTSGDRQQFF. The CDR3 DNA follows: TGTGCCACCAGCAGAGGGACTAGCGGGGATAGGCAGCAGTTCTTC.

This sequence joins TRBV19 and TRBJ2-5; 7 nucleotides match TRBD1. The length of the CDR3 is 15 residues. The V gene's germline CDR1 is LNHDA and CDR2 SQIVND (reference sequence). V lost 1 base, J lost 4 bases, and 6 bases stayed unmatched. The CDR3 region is CASSIGAGGGETQYF. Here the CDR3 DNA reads TGTGCCAGTAGTATAGGGGCAGGGGGTGGAGAGACCCAGTACTTC.

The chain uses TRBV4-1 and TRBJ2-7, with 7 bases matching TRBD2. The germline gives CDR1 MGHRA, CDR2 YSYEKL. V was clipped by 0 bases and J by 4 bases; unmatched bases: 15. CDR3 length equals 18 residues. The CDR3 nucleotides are TGCGCCAGCAGCCAAGAACCTAGCGGAGACCCCAGGGCGTACGAGCAGTACTTC. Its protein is CASSQEPSGDPRAYEQYF.

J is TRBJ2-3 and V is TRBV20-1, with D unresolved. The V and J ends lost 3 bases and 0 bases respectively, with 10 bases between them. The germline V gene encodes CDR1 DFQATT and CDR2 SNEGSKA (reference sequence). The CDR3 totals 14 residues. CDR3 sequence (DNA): TGCAGTGCTAGTCGCGTGTATAGCACAGATACGCAGTATTTT. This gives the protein CSASRVYSTDTQYF.

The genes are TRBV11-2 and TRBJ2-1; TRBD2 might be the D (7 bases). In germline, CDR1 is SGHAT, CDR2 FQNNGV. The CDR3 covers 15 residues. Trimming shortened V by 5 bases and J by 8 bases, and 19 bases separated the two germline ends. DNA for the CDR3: TGTGCCAGCAGCGGGAGGGGGGGAAGTGGGCATGAGCAGTTCTTC. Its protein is CASSGRGGSGHEQFF.

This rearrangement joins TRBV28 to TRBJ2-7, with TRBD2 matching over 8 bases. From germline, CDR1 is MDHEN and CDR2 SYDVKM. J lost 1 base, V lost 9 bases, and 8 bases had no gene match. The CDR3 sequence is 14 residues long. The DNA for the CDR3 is TGTGCCAGTAACGGGGGGGCGATATCCTACGAGCAGTACTTC. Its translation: CASNGGAISYEQYF.

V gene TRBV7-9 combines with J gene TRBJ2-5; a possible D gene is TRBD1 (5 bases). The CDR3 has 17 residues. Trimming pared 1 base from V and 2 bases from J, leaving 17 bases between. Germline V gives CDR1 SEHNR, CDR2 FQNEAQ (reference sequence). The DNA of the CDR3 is TGTGCCAGCAGCTTAGACCTTCCGGCAGGGCCTCAAGAGACCCAGTACTTC. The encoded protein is CASSLDLPAGPQETQYF.

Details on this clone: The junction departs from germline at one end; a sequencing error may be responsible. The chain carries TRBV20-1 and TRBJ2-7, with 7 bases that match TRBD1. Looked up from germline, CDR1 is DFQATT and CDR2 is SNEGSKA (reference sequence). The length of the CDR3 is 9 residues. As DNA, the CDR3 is TGCAGTGCTATCGGACAGGAAGACTTC. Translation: CSAIGQEDF.

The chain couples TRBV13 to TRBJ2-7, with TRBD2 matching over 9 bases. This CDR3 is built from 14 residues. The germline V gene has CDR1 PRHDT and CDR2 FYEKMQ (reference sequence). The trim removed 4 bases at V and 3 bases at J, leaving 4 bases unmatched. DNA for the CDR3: TGTGCCAGCAGCTCGGCTAGCGGGATCTACGAGCAGTACTTC. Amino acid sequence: CASSSASGIYEQYF.

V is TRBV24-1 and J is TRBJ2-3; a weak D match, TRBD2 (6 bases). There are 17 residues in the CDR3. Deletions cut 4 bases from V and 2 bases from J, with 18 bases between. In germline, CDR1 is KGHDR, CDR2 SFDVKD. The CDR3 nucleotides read TGTGCCACCAGTGACGCTGGGCGGGACGGATTCACAGATACGCAGTATTTT. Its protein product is CATSDAGRDGFTDTQYF.

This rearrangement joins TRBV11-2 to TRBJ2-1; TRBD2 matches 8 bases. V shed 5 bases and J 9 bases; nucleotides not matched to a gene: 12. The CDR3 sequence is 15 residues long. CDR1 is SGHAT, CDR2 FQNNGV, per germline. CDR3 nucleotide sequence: TGTGCCAGCAGCCCCATAGCGGGAACACGGGCTGAGCAGTTCTTC. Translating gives CASSPIAGTRAEQFF.

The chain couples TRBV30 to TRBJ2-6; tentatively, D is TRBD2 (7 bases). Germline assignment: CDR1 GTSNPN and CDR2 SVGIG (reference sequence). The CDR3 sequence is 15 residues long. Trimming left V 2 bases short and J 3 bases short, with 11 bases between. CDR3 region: CAWSRGGFGANVLTF. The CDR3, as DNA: TGTGCCTGGAGTCGCGGGGGCTTTGGGGCCAACGTCCTGACTTTC.

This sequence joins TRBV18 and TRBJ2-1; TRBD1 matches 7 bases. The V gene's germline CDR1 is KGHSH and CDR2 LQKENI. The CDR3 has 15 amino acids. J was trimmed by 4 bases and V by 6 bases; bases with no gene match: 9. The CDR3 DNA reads TGTGCCAGCTCCACTTTTACGACAGGGTACAATGAGCAGTTCTTC. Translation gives CASSTFTTGYNEQFF.

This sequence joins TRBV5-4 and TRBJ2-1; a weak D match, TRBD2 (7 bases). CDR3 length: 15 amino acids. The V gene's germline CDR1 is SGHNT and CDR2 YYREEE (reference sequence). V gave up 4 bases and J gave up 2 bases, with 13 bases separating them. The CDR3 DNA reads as TGTGCCAGCAGCCGCCCCGGGGGGCCCTACAATGAGCAGTTCTTC. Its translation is CASSRPGGPYNEQFF.

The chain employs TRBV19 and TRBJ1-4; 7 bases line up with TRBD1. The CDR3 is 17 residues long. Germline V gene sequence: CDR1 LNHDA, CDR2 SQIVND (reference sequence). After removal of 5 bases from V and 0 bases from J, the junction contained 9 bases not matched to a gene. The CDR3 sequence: CASSPEGQFATNEKLFF. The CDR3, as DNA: TGTGCCAGTAGTCCCGAGGGACAGTTTGCAACTAATGAAAAACTGTTTTTT.

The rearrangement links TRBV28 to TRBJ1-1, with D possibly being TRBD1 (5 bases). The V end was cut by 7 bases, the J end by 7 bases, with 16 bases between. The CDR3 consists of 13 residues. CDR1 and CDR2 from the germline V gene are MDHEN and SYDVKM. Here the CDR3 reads CASNLGGRGEAFF. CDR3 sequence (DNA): TGTGCCAGCAACCTGGGAGGAAGGGGTGAAGCTTTCTTT.

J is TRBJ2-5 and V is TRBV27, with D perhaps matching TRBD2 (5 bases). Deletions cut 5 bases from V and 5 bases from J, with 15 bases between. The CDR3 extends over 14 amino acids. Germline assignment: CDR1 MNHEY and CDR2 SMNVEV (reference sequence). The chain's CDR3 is CASSESGVRETQYF. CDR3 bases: TGTGCCAGCAGTGAGTCCGGGGTCCGGGAGACCCAGTACTTC.

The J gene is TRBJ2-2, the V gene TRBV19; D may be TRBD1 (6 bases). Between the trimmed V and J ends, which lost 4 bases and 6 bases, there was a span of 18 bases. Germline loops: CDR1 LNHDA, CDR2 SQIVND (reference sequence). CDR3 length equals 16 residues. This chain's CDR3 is CASSTRGRGRAGELFF. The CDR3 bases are TGTGCCAGTAGTACAAGGGGCAGGGGAAGAGCCGGGGAGCTGTTTTTT.

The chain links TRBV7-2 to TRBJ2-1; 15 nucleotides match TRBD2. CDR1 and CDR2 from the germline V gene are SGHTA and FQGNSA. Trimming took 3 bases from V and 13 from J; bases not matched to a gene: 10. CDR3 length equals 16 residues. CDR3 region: CASSFLLGLAGGPQFF. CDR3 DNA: TGTGCCAGCAGCTTCCTACTTGGACTAGCGGGAGGGCCCCAGTTCTTC.

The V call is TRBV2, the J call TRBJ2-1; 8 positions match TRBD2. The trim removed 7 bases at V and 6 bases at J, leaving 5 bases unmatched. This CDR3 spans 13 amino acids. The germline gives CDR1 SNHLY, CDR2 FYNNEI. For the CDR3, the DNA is TGTGCCAGCACACTAGCGGCGGGCAATGAGCAGTTCTTC. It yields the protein CASTLAAGNEQFF.

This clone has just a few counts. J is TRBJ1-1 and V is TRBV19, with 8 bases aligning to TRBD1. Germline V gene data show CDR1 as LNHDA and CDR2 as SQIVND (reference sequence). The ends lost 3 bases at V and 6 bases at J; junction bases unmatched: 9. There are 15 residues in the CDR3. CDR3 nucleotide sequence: TGTGCCAGTAGTATGGGCAGGGGGCAGGTAGCTGAAGCTTTCTTT. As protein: CASSMGRGQVAEAFF.

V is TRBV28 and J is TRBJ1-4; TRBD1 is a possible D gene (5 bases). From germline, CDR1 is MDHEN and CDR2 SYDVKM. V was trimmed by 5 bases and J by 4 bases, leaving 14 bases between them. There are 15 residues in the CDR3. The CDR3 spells CASSQGADSNEKLFF. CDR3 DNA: TGTGCCAGCAGTCAAGGGGCAGATAGTAATGAAAAACTGTTTTTT.

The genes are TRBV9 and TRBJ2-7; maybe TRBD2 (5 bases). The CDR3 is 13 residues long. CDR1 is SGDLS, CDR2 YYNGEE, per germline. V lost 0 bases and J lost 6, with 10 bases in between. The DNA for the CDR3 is TGTGCCAGCAGCGTAGAGGAGGCGGGCGAGCAGTACTTC. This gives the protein CASSVEEAGEQYF.

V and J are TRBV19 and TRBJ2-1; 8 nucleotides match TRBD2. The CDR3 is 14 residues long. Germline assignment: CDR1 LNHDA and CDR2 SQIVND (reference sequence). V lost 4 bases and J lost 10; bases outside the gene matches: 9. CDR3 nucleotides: TGTGCCAGTAGTAGTAGCGGGAACCTCGCGGAGCAGTTCTTC. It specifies CASSSSGNLAEQFF.

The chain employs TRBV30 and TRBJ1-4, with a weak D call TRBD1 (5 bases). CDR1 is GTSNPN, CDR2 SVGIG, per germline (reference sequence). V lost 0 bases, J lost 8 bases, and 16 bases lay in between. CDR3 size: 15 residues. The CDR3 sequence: CAWSVPRQGGEKLFF. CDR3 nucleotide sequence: TGTGCCTGGAGTGTACCTCGGCAGGGAGGCGAAAAACTGTTTTTT. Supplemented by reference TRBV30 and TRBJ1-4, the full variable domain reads SQTIHQWPATLVQPVGSPLSLECTVEGTSNPNLYWYRQAAGRGLQLLFYSVGIGQISSEVPQNLSASRPQDRQFILSSKKLLLSDSGFYLCAWSVPRQGGEKLFFGSGTQLSVL.

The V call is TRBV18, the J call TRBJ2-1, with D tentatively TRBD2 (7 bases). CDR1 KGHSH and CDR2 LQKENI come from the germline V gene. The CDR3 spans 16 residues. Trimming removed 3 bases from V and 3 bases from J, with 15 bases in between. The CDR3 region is CASSPLRGGDYNEQFF. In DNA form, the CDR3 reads TGTGCCAGCTCACCCCTAAGAGGGGGGGACTACAATGAGCAGTTCTTC. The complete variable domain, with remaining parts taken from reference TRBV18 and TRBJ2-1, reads NAGVMQNPRHLVRRRGQEARLRCSPMKGHSHVYWYRQLPEEGLKFMVYLQKENIIDESGMPKERFSAEFPKEGPSILRIQQVVRGDSAAYFCASSPLRGGDYNEQFFGPGTRLTVL.